This record covers a single TCR beta chain. Its antigen is as yet unknown. This entry belongs to a study of cytomegalovirus exposure and HLA in healthy donors. Study-wide findings and caveats: Data from an earlier analysis indicated that most TCR beta V segments were productive either about 87% or about 30% of the time.

PCR used 60 Vbeta primers and 13 Jbeta primers. Data came from immunoSEQ multiplex PCR; TCRdb stores just in-frame clones and leaves some out. The sample holds fewer than 200,000 clones; roughly 82% are singletons and the top ten take approximately 1.2%. V gave up 4 bases and J gave up 4 bases, with 14 bases separating them. The germline V gene has CDR1 SGDLS and CDR2 YYNGEE. CDR3 size: 14 residues. The sample consisted of PBMCs. This TCR was recovered from a girl aged 2 to 9 in good health and CMV-seropositive. The J gene is TRBJ2-5, the V gene TRBV9; D is undetermined. Here the CDR3 reads CASSPDSWAETQYF. The CDR3 region has the DNA TGTGCCAGCAGCCCGGATTCGTGGGCAGAGACCCAGTACTTC.